The present T cell receptor beta chain was sequenced within a study of Graves' ophthalmopathy and Graves' hyperthyroidism. Study-level information: Prior to any treatment, peripheral blood was collected at the time of initial diagnosis. Findings and caveats of the study: Most thyroid clonotypes with frequency above 0.001 were detected in blood too.

Comments on this clonotype: The antigen is unknown.

No progression to ophthalmopathy over 18 months defined stable hyperthyroidism. The diagnosis was founded upon clinical symptoms, serum thyroxine, TRAb, thyroid ultrasound and orbital computed tomography. The CDR3 runs to 14 residues. Trimming stripped 10 bases from V and 1 base from J, with 16 bases between. The germline gives CDR1 LNHDA, CDR2 SQIVND (reference sequence). The authors amplified TCR beta CDR3 regions, and they did so from RNA transcripts for repertoire sequencing. The first round was an RT-PCR with HTBI primers, and the second round was a multiplex PCR. Using its own MiXCR run on the multiplex PCR reads, TCRdb lists one record per CDR3 protein. The sample has a few hundred thousand distinct CDR3 sequences; about 18% are singletons.

Sequencing used peripheral blood. This receptor was obtained from an adult woman with stable Graves' hyperthyroidism. V is TRBV19 and J is TRBJ1-1; D remains ambiguous. The CDR3: CATRKLNGNTEAFF. CDR3 coding DNA: TGTGCCACGCGAAAACTGAACGGGAACACTGAAGCTTTCTTT.